Presented here are 32 T cell receptor beta chains from one specimen sequenced in a study of T cells in Graves' hyperthyroidism and ophthalmopathy. Regions amplified from RNA transcripts were the TCR beta CDR3 regions. The primer set for the first-round RT-PCR of the TCR CDR3 was HTBI. TCRdb re-called the multiplex PCR reads through MiXCR, storing one row per CDR3 protein. The sample carries about 290,000 distinct CDR3 sequences, more than 10% recorded once. Sequenced input: blood. The receptor source for this set is a woman younger than 45 with Graves' hyperthyroidism that later progressed to Graves' ophthalmopathy.

This clonotype was picked up many times. The chain joins TRBV4-3 to TRBJ2-7; the D call may be TRBD1 or TRBD2 (6 bases each). CDR1 and CDR2 (germline): LGHNA, YSLEER. The CDR3 runs 15 residues. V was trimmed by 1 base and J by 4 bases, leaving 14 bases between them. The CDR3 nucleotides read TGCGCCAGCAGCCAAGGGGTAGGGGGGAGTTACGAGCAGTACTTC. Its translation is CASSQGVGGSYEQYF.

The rearrangement links TRBV7-2 to TRBJ2-7; a possible D gene is TRBD1 (6 bases). Germline V gives CDR1 SGHTA, CDR2 FQGNSA. V gave up 0 bases and J gave up 5 bases, with 14 bases separating them. The CDR3 is 15 amino acids. The CDR3 here is CASSLARQGYNEQYF. CDR3 nucleotide sequence: TGTGCCAGCAGCTTAGCGCGGCAGGGGTACAACGAGCAGTACTTC.

Only a few counts were recorded for this clonotype. The chain links TRBV5-1 to TRBJ2-1; 7 bases map to TRBD2. Germline V CDR1 and CDR2: SGHRS, YFSETQ. V was pared by 4 bases and J by 5 bases, with 12 bases of the junction left unmatched. The CDR3 contains 16 residues. The DNA of the CDR3 is TGCGCCAGCAGCGGGGGTCTCGCGGGAGTTAACAATGAGCAGTTCTTC. Amino acid sequence: CASSGGLAGVNNEQFF.

This clonotype was observed at least ten times. This chain uses TRBV27 with TRBJ2-5; D perhaps matches TRBD2 (6 bases). Germline V lookup: CDR1 MNHEY, CDR2 SMNVEV (reference sequence). V lost 4 bases, J lost 5 bases, and 14 bases lay in between. There are 14 residues in the CDR3. The DNA for the CDR3 is TGTGCCAGCAGTTCGCGGGGCACCGGGGAGACCCAGTACTTC. Translated: CASSSRGTGETQYF.

This clonotype has at least ten counts. The chain is built from TRBV7-9 and TRBJ2-7, with a tentative D call TRBD1 (6 bases). Trimming removed 4 bases at V and 3 bases at J, with 16 bases between. Looked up from germline, CDR1 is SEHNR and CDR2 is FQNEAQ (reference sequence). The CDR3 loop spans 15 amino acids. CDR3 sequence reads: CASSSLWGRIYEQYF. As DNA, the CDR3 is TGTGCCAGCAGCTCCTTATGGGGGCGAATCTACGAGCAGTACTTC.

This clonotype was counted many times. The J gene is TRBJ2-1, the V gene TRBV7-3, with 8 positions matching TRBD2. With 0 bases clipped from V and 7 bases from J, the junction kept 5 bases outside the gene matches. The CDR3 totals 15 residues. Germline V gene sequence: CDR1 SGHTA, CDR2 FQGTGA. The CDR3: CASSLTREGRNEQFF. The DNA of the CDR3 is TGTGCCAGCAGCTTAACACGGGAGGGCCGAAATGAGCAGTTCTTC.

The chain is built from TRBV3-1 and TRBJ2-5, with TRBD2 matching 12 bases. Losses at the gene ends were 3 bases for V and 5 bases for J; bases not matched to a gene: 4. The germline CDR1 and CDR2 sequences are LGHDT and YNNKEL (reference sequence). This CDR3 is 15 amino acids long. CDR3 nucleotides: TGTGCCAGCAGCCAGACTAGCGGGAGTCGGGAGACCCAGTACTTC. It specifies CASSQTSGSRETQYF.

This clonotype occurred many times. V is TRBV7-2 and J is TRBJ2-2, with D perhaps matching TRBD1 or TRBD2 (5 bases each). Germline V gene sequence: CDR1 SGHTA, CDR2 FQGNSA. CDR3 length equals 12 residues. Trimming left V 5 bases short and J 8 bases short, with 9 bases between. CDR3 nucleotide sequence: TGTGCCAGCAGCAGGGACGTGGGGGAGCTGTTTTTT. This gives the protein CASSRDVGELFF.

This clonotype was observed at least ten times. The chain carries TRBV24-1 and TRBJ2-7; 13 bases are shared with TRBD2. The CDR3 runs to 13 residues. With V trimmed by 10 bases and J by 4 bases, 3 bases remained unmatched. The V gene's germline CDR1 is KGHDR and CDR2 SFDVKD. CDR3 nucleotide sequence: TGTGCCACATCGACTAGCGGGAGGTACGAGCAGTACTTC. Translated, it gives CATSTSGRYEQYF.

The chain is built from TRBV6-7 and TRBJ2-7; TRBD2 might be the D (5 bases). TRBV6-7 is given ORF status, its function remaining uncertain. Trimming removed 7 bases from V and 2 bases from J, with 15 bases in between. The CDR3 runs 14 residues. The CDR3 spells CASNLRGLPYEQYF. The CDR3 DNA follows: TGTGCCAGCAACCTTCGCGGGCTACCCTACGAGCAGTACTTC.

In DNA form, the CDR3 reads TGTGCCAGCAGCTCCAAGAGGGGCCAGGAGAATTCACCCCTCCACTTT. Translated, it gives CASSSKRGQENSPLHF. The J gene is TRBJ1-6, the V gene TRBV9, with D tentatively TRBD1 (5 bases). CDR1 SGDLS and CDR2 YYNGEE come from the germline V gene. The CDR3 contains 16 residues. V lost 4 bases to trimming and J lost 7 bases, with 18 bases between them.

This clonotype has ten or more counts. The chain couples TRBV6-1 to TRBJ2-1, with 11 bases lining up with TRBD2. Per the germline V gene, CDR1 is MNHNS and CDR2 is SASEGT. The CDR3 has 15 residues. The trim removed 6 bases at V and 6 bases at J, leaving 7 bases unmatched. The chain's CDR3 is CASSLLAGAGNEQFF. In nucleotides, the CDR3 is TGTGCCAGCAGCCTACTAGCGGGAGCCGGCAATGAGCAGTTCTTC.

The V call is TRBV6-1, the J call TRBJ2-2; D is uncertain. The CDR3 runs to 14 residues. V lost 5 bases to trimming and J lost 7 bases, with 14 bases between them. Germline V gene lookup returns CDR1 MNHNS and CDR2 SASEGT. CDR3 residues: CASSLLGRSGELFF. CDR3 nucleotides: TGTGCCAGCAGTCTCCTAGGTAGGAGCGGGGAGCTGTTTTTT.

This clonotype has a count of ten or more. V gene TRBV11-2 combines with J gene TRBJ1-1; D is possibly TRBD1 (5 bases). V was clipped by 2 bases and J by 1 base, with 14 bases between them. The V gene's germline CDR1 is SGHAT and CDR2 FQNNGV. The CDR3 is 16 residues long. CDR3 DNA: TGTGCCAGCAGCTTATATCCAGGGCGCGAGAACACTGAAGCTTTCTTT. Amino acids: CASSLYPGRENTEAFF.

This clonotype was found once. This sequence may be a read error, since a much larger clone differs from it by one base. This rearrangement joins TRBV12-3 or TRBV12-4 to TRBJ2-1; D possibly uses TRBD1 or TRBD2 (5 bases each). Trimming removed 6 bases from V and 10 bases from J, with 19 bases in between. The CDR3 contains 14 residues. The CDR3 protein is CASSRDHPGAEQFF. Here the CDR3 DNA reads TGTGCCAGCAGCCGGGACCACCCCGGAGCGGAGCAGTTCTTC.

This clonotype has a count of ten or more. V gene TRBV5-1 combines with J gene TRBJ2-2, with D perhaps TRBD1 (8 bases). Trimming removed 5 bases at V and 5 bases at J, with 16 bases between. The CDR3 runs 15 residues. Germline V gives CDR1 SGHRS, CDR2 YFSETQ. The CDR3 sequence is CASRKDRGGTGELFF. The CDR3 DNA sequence: TGCGCCAGCAGAAAAGACAGGGGAGGGACCGGGGAGCTGTTTTTT.

This clonotype was picked up many times. This chain joins TRBV6-6 and TRBJ2-7, with D uncertain. The CDR3 consists of 14 residues. Germline V lookup: CDR1 MNHNY, CDR2 SVGAGI (reference sequence). Between the trimmed V and J ends, which lost 2 bases and 1 base, there was a span of 9 bases. This CDR3 reads CASSYEARSYEQYF. In DNA form, the CDR3 reads TGTGCCAGCAGTTACGAGGCGAGATCCTACGAGCAGTACTTC.

This clonotype occurred a few times. This chain joins TRBV25-1 and TRBJ1-1, with D possibly matching TRBD1 (6 bases). V was shortened by 6 bases and J by 2 bases, with 13 bases between the two germline ends. From germline, CDR1 is MGHDK and CDR2 SYGVNS. The CDR3 consists of 14 residues. CDR3 protein: CASRTYRDNTEAFF. The CDR3 DNA is TGTGCCAGCAGGACATACAGGGATAACACTGAAGCTTTCTTT.

There are many counts of this clonotype. V usage is TRBV3-1 and J usage is TRBJ1-1; D is perhaps TRBD1 (5 bases). Per germline, CDR1 LGHDT and CDR2 YNNKEL (reference sequence). The CDR3 has 13 amino acids. V was shortened by 3 bases and J by 5 bases, with 10 bases between the two germline ends. The CDR3 here is CASSQGVGTEAFF. CDR3 sequence (DNA): TGTGCCAGCAGCCAGGGGGTCGGGACTGAAGCTTTCTTT.

The V call is TRBV20-1, the J call TRBJ2-7, with 13 nucleotides matching TRBD2. Germline CDR1 reads DFQATT; CDR2 reads SNEGSKA (reference sequence). The V and J ends lost 4 bases and 7 bases, in that order; junction bases with no gene match: 7. The CDR3 has 14 residues. CDR3 residues: CSATGTSGNWEQYF. The CDR3 nucleotides read TGCAGTGCTACTGGGACTAGCGGGAATTGGGAGCAGTACTTC.

This clonotype was counted at least ten times. The rearrangement links TRBV4-1 to TRBJ1-6; D perhaps matches TRBD1 (5 bases). CDR3 length equals 15 residues. From germline, CDR1 is MGHRA and CDR2 YSYEKL. V was clipped by 3 bases and J by 10 bases, with 16 bases between them. CDR3 coding DNA: TGCGCCAGCAGCCACGCTGACAGCTTCGGGTCACCCCTCCACTTT. Translating it yields CASSHADSFGSPLHF.

This clonotype has ten or more counts. The chain uses TRBV19 and TRBJ1-5, with D uncertain. This CDR3 has 15 residues. V was clipped by 5 bases and J by 3 bases, with 14 bases between them. Germline assignment: CDR1 LNHDA and CDR2 SQIVND (reference sequence). The CDR3: CASSQSGSTNQPQHF. The CDR3 DNA sequence: TGTGCCAGTAGTCAGTCAGGAAGCACCAATCAGCCCCAGCATTTT.

The J gene is TRBJ1-1, the V gene TRBV19; the match to TRBD1 covers 8 bases. After removal of 7 bases from V and 7 bases from J, the junction contained 11 bases not matched to a gene. The germline V gene encodes CDR1 LNHDA and CDR2 SQIVND (reference sequence). CDR3 length: 14 residues. The CDR3 spells CASISDRVKGEAFF. The CDR3 coding sequence is TGTGCCAGTATATCGGACAGGGTGAAGGGTGAAGCTTTCTTT.

In this sample, this clonotype turned up many times. The chain is built from TRBV18 and TRBJ1-4; TRBD1 matches 9 bases. The CDR3 totals 14 residues. The germline V gene has CDR1 KGHSH and CDR2 LQKENI. V gave up 3 bases and J gave up 8 bases; unmatched junction bases: 4. CDR3 in DNA: TGTGCCAGCTCACCGGTACAGGGGGCCGAAAAACTGTTTTTT. Residues: CASSPVQGAEKLFF.

This clonotype was seen ten or more times. CDR3: CASSFQGGSGGYTF. The DNA of the CDR3 is TGTGCCAGCAGCTTCCAGGGAGGGTCTGGTGGCTACACCTTC. The chain couples TRBV7-9 to TRBJ1-2, with D perhaps matching TRBD1 (5 bases). Germline V gene data show CDR1 as SEHNR and CDR2 as FQNEAQ (reference sequence). The CDR3 totals 14 residues. Trimming pared 3 bases from V and 7 bases from J, leaving 15 bases between.

With regard to this clonotype: A junction boundary mismatches the germline segment, possibly from a read error. The chain uses TRBV28 and TRBJ2-1, with 7 bases that match TRBD2. This CDR3 is 17 amino acids long. From germline, CDR1 is MDHEN and CDR2 SYDVKM. The CDR3 coding sequence is TGTGCCAGCAGCTTATATGTCGCAGCGGGGACCTACAATGAGCAGTTCTTC. Encoded protein: CASSLYVAAGTYNEQFF.

In this sample, this clonotype turned up a few times. This chain uses TRBV20-1 with TRBJ2-7; no clear D. Trimming took off 0 bases at V and 3 bases at J, with 3 bases between the two ends. Per germline, CDR1 DFQATT and CDR2 SNEGSKA (reference sequence). The CDR3 totals 11 residues. The CDR3 DNA is TGCAGTGCTAGAGACTACTACGAGCAGTACTTC. Encoded protein: CSARDYYEQYF.

The chain combines TRBV6-1 with TRBJ2-3; D gene ambiguous. Germline CDR1 and CDR2: MNHNS and SASEGT. The CDR3 covers 12 residues. V was trimmed by 7 bases and J by 2 bases, leaving 7 bases between them. The CDR3 region is CASTSFTDTQYF. In DNA, the CDR3 is TGTGCCAGCACGAGCTTCACAGATACGCAGTATTTT.

This clonotype appeared many times. This rearrangement joins TRBV28 to TRBJ2-3; 7 bases are shared with TRBD1. Germline CDR1 reads MDHEN; CDR2 reads SYDVKM. The CDR3 covers 14 residues. V lost 3 bases, J lost 4 bases, and 4 bases stayed unmatched. CDR3 protein: CASSFQRGPDTQYF. The CDR3 DNA reads as TGTGCCAGCAGTTTTCAAAGGGGGCCAGATACGCAGTATTTT.

V gene TRBV12-3 or TRBV12-4 combines with J gene TRBJ1-5; no firm D call. V was clipped by 5 bases and J by 5 bases, with 4 bases between them. This CDR3 is built from 11 residues. The CDR3 loop is CASSADQPQHF. The CDR3 region has the DNA TGTGCCAGCAGTGCCGATCAGCCCCAGCATTTT.

In its sample, this clonotype was seen many times. CDR3: CASSLVAGYTGELFF. CDR3 nucleotide sequence: TGTGCCAGCAGCTTAGTAGCAGGGTACACCGGGGAGCTGTTTTTT. The J gene is TRBJ2-2, the V gene TRBV7-2; tentative D call: TRBD1 (5 bases). CDR1 is SGHTA, CDR2 FQGNSA, per germline. The CDR3 consists of 15 residues. V lost 1 base and J lost 3, with 9 bases in between.

This clonotype showed up many times. This chain joins TRBV7-9 and TRBJ2-1; D is undetermined. The CDR3 runs to 13 residues. Trimming took 5 bases from V and 8 from J, leaving 13 bases between them. Germline V gene sequence: CDR1 SEHNR, CDR2 FQNEAQ (reference sequence). The CDR3 nucleotides read TGTGCCAGCAGCCAGCCGGCGTTCCATGAGCAGTTCTTC. Amino acids: CASSQPAFHEQFF. Supplemented by reference TRBV7-9 and TRBJ2-1, the full variable domain reads DTGVSQNPRHKITKRGQNVTFRCDPISEHNRLYWYRQTLGQGPEFLTYFQNEAQLEKSRLLSDRFSAERPKGSFSTLEIQRTEQGDSAMYLCASSQPAFHEQFFGPGTRLTVL.